This T cell receptor beta chain is from a study of blood T cell repertoires in COVID-19. Losses at the gene ends were 7 bases for V and 6 bases for J; bases not matched to a gene: 7. CDR1 is LGHDT, CDR2 YNNKEL, per germline (reference sequence). The CDR3 is 14 amino acids. Authors' data handling: Amplification of reference gene primers was used by the study to estimate nucleated cell counts. Assay used: immunoSEQ multiplex PCR; TCRdb lists only in-frame clones, some missing. D and trimming were read from the DNA, whereas the V and J calls and clone size are those reported in that table. Counted here are tens of thousands of clones, 75% to 90% occurring once; the ten biggest clones make up around a fifth.

The TCR was taken from a man aged 45 to 65 with active COVID-19. Material: peripheral blood. This rearrangement joins TRBV3-1 (or the pseudogene TRBV3-2) to TRBJ2-7; 12 bases match TRBD1. Here the CDR3 reads CASTWGTGGGEQYF. The DNA for the CDR3 is TGTGCCAGCACCTGGGGGACAGGGGGCGGCGAGCAGTACTTC.